This T cell receptor (beta chain) was identified during a study of blood T cells in healthy people across ages. Study-wide results and limits: Whereas aged donors had fewer naive CD4+ cells, long-lived donors had more of them and higher diversity.

About this clonotype itself: Its cognate antigen is unknown.

Extractions gave at least 5 micrograms of total RNA per sample. Germline CDR1 is MRHNA and CDR2 is SNTAGT. The CDR3 runs to 19 residues. V lost 0 bases and J 0 bases, leaving 15 bases between the germline ends. Sample-barcoded 5' priming and a J-beta primer mix drove a second PCR of roughly 6 to 12 cycles. TCRdb passed the 5' RACE reads through MiXCR, listing each CDR3 protein once. This table holds 700,000 or so distinct CDR3 sequences, around 38% found once. Material for sequencing was blood. The sequence derives from an elderly man in good health. This sequence joins TRBV6-4 and TRBJ2-6; D unresolved. The CDR3 coding sequence is TGTGCCAGCAGTGACTCCCCGATTTCCACCGTCTCTGGGGCCAACGTCCTGACTTTC. Protein product: CASSDSPISTVSGANVLTF.